One sample yielded the 12 T cell receptor beta chains listed below, sequenced in a study of a mutant IDH1 vaccine in newly diagnosed glioma. Time point denoted: week 5, during vaccination. One vaccine dose held 300 ug of mutant IDH1 20-mer peptide and came with topical imiquimod. Clones were read by immunoSEQ multiplex PCR, and TCRdb kept only the in-frame ones, dropping some. Seen here are 53,000 or so clones, around 78% observed once, and the top ten hold about 5.2%. Antigens of these TCRs are unknown. Sequencing was performed on PBMCs, taken from a glioma patient whose treatment included an IDH1 peptide vaccine. These receptors all stem from a man aged 50-59 years with glioma.

CDR3 amino acids: CSVEGRVGEQYF. CDR3 coding DNA: TGCAGCGTTGAAGGGAGGGTAGGGGAGCAGTACTTC. The chain joins TRBV29-1 to TRBJ2-7; tentatively, D is TRBD2 (6 bases). This CDR3 is built from 12 residues. The germline CDR1 and CDR2 sequences are SQVTM and ANQGSEA. V lost 1 base, J lost 7 bases, and 11 bases lay in between.

This rearrangement joins TRBV25-1 to TRBJ2-7; 10 bases match TRBD1. The CDR3 is 13 residues long. Germline V lookup: CDR1 MGHDK, CDR2 SYGVNS. The V and J ends lost 4 bases and 7 bases, in that order; junction bases with no gene match: 4. The CDR3 reads CASSVTGGREQYF. The CDR3 coding sequence is TGTGCCAGCAGTGTGACAGGGGGCAGGGAGCAGTACTTC.

Regarding this clone: The junction does not match germline at one end; this may be a read error. The V call is TRBV19, the J call TRBJ2-1; 9 bases map to TRBD2. Germline CDR1 reads LNHDA; CDR2 reads SQIVND (reference sequence). The CDR3 totals 19 residues. The CDR3 here is CASRIGGSGGSSSYNEQFF. The CDR3 DNA reads TGTGCCAGTAGGATAGGTGGTAGCGGGGGCTCCAGCTCCTACAATGAGCAGTTCTTC.

The chain uses TRBV10-3 and TRBJ2-5, with no clear D. This CDR3 comprises 13 residues. The V gene's germline CDR1 is ENHRY and CDR2 SYGVKD. V was clipped by 4 bases and J by 1 base, with 7 bases between them. CDR3 sequence: CAISGEVQETQYF. As DNA, the CDR3 is TGTGCCATCAGTGGGGAAGTCCAAGAGACCCAGTACTTC.

The chain carries TRBV5-1 and TRBJ1-1; D uncertain. Germline V gene lookup returns CDR1 SGHRS and CDR2 YFSETQ. The ends were cut back, 0 bases at V and 1 base at J, with 10 bases in the middle. This CDR3 spans 15 amino acids. The CDR3 reads CASSLDKARNTEAFF. Here the CDR3 DNA reads TGCGCCAGCAGCTTGGATAAGGCCAGGAACACTGAAGCTTTCTTT.

This clone has just one count. The chain recombines TRBV28 with TRBJ2-5; D is ambiguous. The CDR3 is made up of 13 amino acids. From germline, CDR1 is MDHEN and CDR2 SYDVKM. V lost 3 bases, J lost 4 bases, and 9 bases lay in between. DNA for the CDR3: TGTGCCAGCAGTTTTGTACACGGAGAGACCCAGTACTTC. Translation gives CASSFVHGETQYF.

V and J are TRBV7-3 and TRBJ2-7; D unclear. The germline V gene encodes CDR1 SGHTA and CDR2 FQGTGA. V lost 6 bases, J lost 6 bases, and 15 bases lay in between. CDR3 length equals 13 residues. CDR3 coding DNA: TGTGCCAGCAGTCCGGACCCCCTACGCGAGCAGTACTTC. Residues: CASSPDPLREQYF.

The V call is TRBV19, the J call TRBJ2-2; TRBD2 agrees at 11 bases. V lost 4 bases, J lost 4 bases, and 5 bases stayed unmatched. The CDR3 consists of 16 residues. Germline assignment: CDR1 LNHDA and CDR2 SQIVND (reference sequence). The CDR3 protein is CASSTGTSGITGELFF. The CDR3 DNA sequence: TGTGCCAGTAGTACCGGGACTAGCGGCATCACCGGGGAGCTGTTTTTT.

The chain is built from TRBV2 and TRBJ1-5; 9 positions match TRBD1. Trimming cost V 6 bases and J 5 bases; bases outside gene matches: 5. The CDR3 sequence is 14 residues long. Germline V gives CDR1 SNHLY, CDR2 FYNNEI. The CDR3 DNA is TGTGCCAGCAGGGACAGGGGAGGGGATCAGCCCCAGCATTTT. Protein product: CASRDRGGDQPQHF.

This sequence joins TRBV16 and TRBJ2-3; D is possibly TRBD2 (6 bases). CDR3 size: 15 residues. The V gene lost 2 bases and the J gene lost 0 bases, with 9 bases spanning the gap. CDR1 is KGHSY and CDR2 is FQNENV in the germline V gene. This CDR3 is CASSQQGGSTDTQYF. The DNA of the CDR3 is TGTGCCAGCAGCCAACAGGGAGGTAGCACAGATACGCAGTATTTT.

This chain connects TRBV18 to TRBJ1-5; tentatively, D is TRBD1 (5 bases). V gave up 3 bases and J gave up 7 bases, with 16 bases separating them. The germline V gene has CDR1 KGHSH and CDR2 LQKENI. The length of the CDR3 is 15 residues. This chain's CDR3 is CASSPARGGGQPQHF. The CDR3 DNA sequence: TGTGCCAGCTCACCCGCGCGCGGGGGGGGGCAGCCCCAGCATTTT.

V is TRBV6-1 and J is TRBJ1-6, with D unclear. The germline CDR1 and CDR2 sequences are MNHNS and SASEGT. The CDR3 loop spans 14 amino acids. Trimming stripped 4 bases from V and 0 bases from J, with 4 bases between. CDR3 in amino acids: CASSGRSYNSPLHF. In nucleotides, the CDR3 is TGTGCCAGCAGTGGTCGCTCCTATAATTCACCCCTCCACTTT.